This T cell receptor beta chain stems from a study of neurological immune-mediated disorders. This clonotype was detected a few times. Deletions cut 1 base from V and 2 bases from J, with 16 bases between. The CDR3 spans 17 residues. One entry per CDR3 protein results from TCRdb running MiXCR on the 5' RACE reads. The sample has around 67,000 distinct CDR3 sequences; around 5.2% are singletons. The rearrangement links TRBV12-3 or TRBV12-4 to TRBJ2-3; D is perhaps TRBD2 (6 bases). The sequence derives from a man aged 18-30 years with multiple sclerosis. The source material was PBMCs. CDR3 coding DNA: TGTGCCAGCAGTTTAGGGATAGCGGTGACCCCCACAGATACGCAGTATTTT. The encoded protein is CASSLGIAVTPTDTQYF.